This T cell receptor beta chain was retrieved from a study of cytomegalovirus exposure and HLA in healthy donors listed by TCRdb under 2017. Describing the broader study: An earlier analysis of some 500 of the donors reported 250 to 300 Gb of sequence data and roughly 110 million unique TCR beta sequences from 150 million to 200 million T cells. An early release covering 500 to 750 HLA-typed donors comprised about 300 gigabases of sequencing data and approximately 80 million unique TCR sequences. Of the 398 genotyped donors, about 80% fell in the genetic ancestry cluster associated with self-reported Caucasian donors. The study was designed to test whether signatures of past pathogen exposure could be identified by cataloging public T cell receptors. The study profiled the T cell repertoires of some 610 subjects by immunosequencing and related them to cytomegalovirus serostatus. Along with the approximately 650-subject first cohort, a separate validation cohort of around 120 different subjects was used. High-throughput TCR immunosequencing, statistical association of individual TCRs with disease status, and machine learning were combined to predict cytomegalovirus infection status. In a later analysis, previously published TCR beta repertoires from several hundred donors were re-analyzed and high-resolution HLA genotyping was added so that TCR occurrence patterns could be studied. The later analysis used no new phenotypic data to find candidate immune exposures, relying instead on TCR beta sequences and their occurrence across donors. In an earlier analysis of around 540 of the donors, high-throughput TCR beta sequencing was used to judge whether each TCR beta V gene segment behaved as functional or pseudogenic. Donor age, sex, ethnicity and CMV serostatus were collected together with the repertoire data. In a later genetic analysis, genome-wide SNP genotypes for about 65% of the 666 donors were used, and that subset was treated as a discovery cohort. Every discovery cohort repertoire had been produced on one sequencing platform. Both class I and class II loci were covered by HLA typing, at four-digit resolution. Typing coverage varied by locus: about 620-630 donors for A, B, C, DRB1 and DQB1; approximately 560 for DQA1; more than 600 for DPA1; roughly 470 for DPB1. Because of strong linkage in the cohort, four or five DR-DQ haplotypes were treated as single units for association and clustering. Among several hundred genotyped donors of the cohort, an average of approximately 200,000 unique TCR beta nucleotide sequences was sequenced per donor, of which roughly 17% were non-productive.

This clone occurred a few times. What this receptor recognizes is not known. Base qualities are missing; no much larger clone stands one base away. Trimming takes 2 bases from V and 7 bases from J, and the germline ends sit 6 bases apart. Including the terminal cysteine and phenylalanine, the CDR3 comprises 13 residues. Only the CDR3 part of the read is kept: 39 bases, read in frame from the first base. CDR1 and CDR2 (WSHSY, SAAADI) derive from the germline V gene. Library prep was done by the immunoSEQ multiplex PCR assay. For the multiplex PCR, a mixture combining 60 forward primers for TCR Vbeta segments and 13 reverse primers for TCR Jbeta segments was used. Amplification of the CDR3 region of rearranged TCR beta genes was performed with a multiplex PCR assay on genomic DNA. Amplified TCR beta libraries were sequenced as 87-base-pair reads on the Illumina HiSeq System. The authors' pipeline ran thus. In a later analysis, some 80 million unique TCR beta chains were counted across the roughly 610 repertoires, and approximately 11 million of these chains were shared by at least two donors. Raw reads were error-corrected and collapsed into unique sequences by a nearest-neighbor algorithm in which closely related sequences were merged to remove PCR and sequencing errors. CDR3 sequences were aligned to IMGT reference sequences to assign V, D and J gene segments. For a sequence to be retained, a match of at least six nucleotides to both a V gene segment and a J gene segment was required. A rearrangement was called productive if the CDR3 had no stop codons and remained in frame with V and J, and every other rearrangement was called non-productive. Following IMGT convention, CDR3 was defined as the stretch from the second conserved V-encoded cysteine to the conserved J-encoded phenylalanine. In an earlier analysis of approximately 500 of the donors, sequences lacking an unambiguous match to a single V gene segment were excluded. In an earlier analysis of a few hundred of the donors, V segments were called functional above 56.7% productive rearrangements and were called segregating when the between-donor standard deviation exceeded 5%. A statistical classification framework was built to diagnose cytomegalovirus status from the catalog of TCR beta chain sequences. In a later analysis, TCR nucleotide sequences were compared against IMGT/GENE-DB human TR gene sequences so that V and J genes could be assigned. A later analysis assigned CDR3 sequences and most-parsimonious VDJ recombination scenarios with the TCRdist pipeline. In a later analysis, each TCR beta chain was defined by its CDR3 amino acid sequence together with its V-gene family, and reads lacking a unique V-gene family were excluded. In a later analysis, around 650 highly shared, low-generation-probability nucleotide sequences were removed to address suspected cross-contamination and a sequencing artifact. In a later analysis, a clonal expansion index for each public chain was calculated from normalized within-repertoire ranks of inferred template counts. Generation probabilities in a later analysis came from a VDJ recombination model fitted to out-of-frame rearrangements, and those results were checked against IGoR. In a later analysis, TCR-TCR, TCR-HLA and TCR-CMV co-occurrence was scored with hypergeometric tests, and a repertoire-size bias correction was applied to TCR pairs. False discovery rates were estimated in a later analysis by permuting HLA or CMV assignments 20 times. A later analysis grouped co-occurring TCRs with DBSCAN, adding TCRdist sequence similarity when clustering within HLA-allele-positive subsets. Repertoires with fewer than 30,000 or more than 120,000 public chains, plus five repertoires with anomalous nucleotide sharing, were excluded from co-occurrence clustering. In its TCRdb copy, this immuneACCESS table keeps in-frame sequences only and misses some clones. Where compared with another copy, unresolved V genes explain less than half of these, and the others have no known cause. The D gene and trimming were derived from the DNA, and the V and J assignments and clone size from that table. In this sample the table shows 150,000 to 250,000 clones, 79% of which occur a single time. The ten largest clones represent roughly 1.5% of the sample.

The cohort consisted of some 730 healthy bone marrow donors. At the time of sampling, all cohort members were nominally healthy, though unrecorded immune exposures were likely present. The donor tested CMV seropositive, placing the donor among the roughly 270 seropositive members of the cohort. A peripheral blood sample was collected from each donor, and TCR beta sequencing was performed on peripheral blood mononuclear cells. Genomic DNA extraction from the blood cell samples was performed with the Qiagen DNeasy Blood Extraction Kit. Results and caveats for the whole study, not just this receptor: The study gave a list of more than 150 TCR beta chains associated with cytomegalovirus. A later analysis reported that several top co-occurrence clusters appeared linked to parvovirus B19, influenza, CMV and Epstein-Barr virus. The presence/absence analyses assumed that sequencing depth was roughly uniform across donors, and that assumption may not be true. According to a later analysis, TCR association rates differed among HLA loci, with DRB1 alleles showing the most associated TCRs and HLA-C alleles showing the fewest. A further reported finding was that TCR beta sequences accurately predicted the HLA-A and HLA-B alleles for most subjects in the first cohort. A later analysis found that most CMV-associated TCR beta chains appeared HLA-restricted, with HLA associations seemingly driven largely by CMV exposure. The classifier was reported to diagnose cytomegalovirus status with high specificity and sensitivity in both the original and validation cohorts. Because HLA typing was unavailable for some donors at each locus, only the typed subset was used in association tests. Because the 87-base-pair reads could not distinguish some IMGT-functional V segments, including TRBV6-2 and TRBV6-3, those segments were excluded. Most TCR sequences were seen in very few donors, while some public TCRs were found in many individuals. The authors suggested that the approach could potentially be generalized to other disease states and immunological phenotypes. When HLA alleles, especially DR and DQ, strongly co-occurred, TCR associations were difficult to assign to individual alleles. A later analysis associated about 17,000 TCR beta sequences with specific HLA alleles at a false discovery rate of 0.05. Three of the identified cytomegalovirus-associated TCR beta chains were confirmed in vitro to be specific for cytomegalovirus antigens. About 15 rarely observed V segments, including chromosome 9 orphons, were excluded from the earlier analysis of about 600 of the donors because counts were too low. In a later genetic analysis, fewer N-insertions in productive TCRs were reported among donors in an Asian-associated ancestry cluster than the 666-donor mean. A later genetic analysis associated a missense DCLRE1C variant with V-gene and J-gene trimming of TCR beta chains, and an independent cohort replicated the association. In an earlier analysis of 587 of the donors, most TCR beta V segments appeared in productive rearrangements about 87% or about 30% of the time, broadly matching IMGT annotations. A group of highly shared sequence variants was considered likely to be a technical artifact of the sequencing pipeline. Compared with equally common non-associated chains, HLA-associated TCR beta chains in a later analysis were more clonally expanded and had lower generation probabilities. Only TCR beta chains were sequenced in this cohort, and the absence of alpha or paired-chain data limited detectable features. CMV serostatus was the only immune exposure information available for the cohort. Correlated functional status among segregating V segments might reflect linkage disequilibrium, but an unknown experimental factor could not be ruled out.

The rearranged chain carries TRBV10-2 and TRBJ1-6, with the D gene too uncertain to name. Source material: PBMCs. This sequence originates from a girl between 5 and 17 years old in good health and CMV-seropositive. The nucleotide sequence reads TGCGCCAGCAGTGAGGGCGGAAATTCACCCCTCCACTTT. This encodes CASSEGGNSPLHF.